Listed below are T cell receptor beta chains from one sample, sequenced in a study of cytomegalovirus exposure and HLA in healthy donors. Assay used: immunoSEQ multiplex PCR; TCRdb lists only in-frame clones, some missing. The sample includes some 120,000 clones, around 90% of them seen just once. The sample taken for sequencing was PBMCs. Receptors were obtained from a woman aged 18-30 years in good health and CMV-seronegative. Each CDR3 is given with its conserved first and last residue. A D gene is named only where the DNA matches it firmly. Expanded clones are given a class, and other clones once, few, many or no size at all.

cdr3_aa	cdr3_nt	clone_size	v_call	d_call	j_call
CASSYPGGRNQPQHF	TGTGCCAGCAGTTACCCAGGGGGCCGAAATCAGCCCCAGCATTTT	-	TRBV28	TRBD1	TRBJ1-5
CASSYAGGSQPQHF	TGTGCCAGCAGTTACGCAGGGGGCAGTCAGCCCCAGCATTTT	-	TRBV6-5	TRBD1	TRBJ1-5
CASQLGPYEQYF	TGTGCCAGCCAGTTGGGCCCCTACGAGCAGTACTTC	-	TRBV6-1	-	TRBJ2-7
CSVGRGDTGELFF	TGCAGCGTTGGGAGGGGTGACACCGGGGAGCTGTTTTTT	-	TRBV29-1	-	TRBJ2-2
CASSQRGAGGTDTQYF	TGCGCCAGCAGCCAGAGGGGAGCGGGAGGAACAGATACGCAGTATTTT	-	TRBV4-1	TRBD2	TRBJ2-3
CASSLGASITDTQYF	TGTGCCAGCAGCTTAGGGGCCAGCATCACAGATACGCAGTATTTT	-	TRBV7-2	-	TRBJ2-3
CASSLGLSQGVTGELFF	TGTGCCAGCAGCTTAGGGCTCTCCCAAGGGGTTACCGGGGAGCTGTTTTTT	-	TRBV7-3	-	TRBJ2-2
CASSFGDREGEQFF	TGTGCCAGCAGTTTCGGGGACAGGGAAGGTGAGCAGTTCTTC	-	TRBV28	TRBD1	TRBJ2-1
CASRVQGDYGYTF	TGTGCCAGCAGGGTACAGGGCGACTATGGCTACACCTTC	once	TRBV6-1	-	TRBJ1-2
CASSKYSGANVLTF	TGTGCCAGCAGCAAATATTCTGGGGCCAACGTCCTGACTTTC	-	TRBV7-3	-	TRBJ2-6
CASSRDPFPNTEAFF	TGTGCCAGCAGCCGAGATCCATTTCCGAACACTGAAGCTTTCTTT	-	TRBV2	-	TRBJ1-1
CASNRQGNEQYF	TGTGCCAGCAACCGACAGGGGAACGAGCAGTACTTC	-	TRBV7-9	TRBD1	TRBJ2-7
CASSLTGVREQYF	TGTGCCAGCAGTTTGACAGGGGTACGGGAGCAGTACTTC	-	TRBV27	TRBD1	TRBJ2-7
CASSPRTGVGYGYTF	TGTGCCAGCAGCCCGCGGACAGGGGTAGGCTATGGCTACACCTTC	-	TRBV7-9	TRBD1	TRBJ1-2
CASSVESSGRYNEQFF	TGTGCCAGCAGCGTAGAATCTAGCGGAAGATACAATGAGCAGTTCTTC	-	TRBV9	TRBD2	TRBJ2-1
CASSHVGQGDTEAFF	TGTGCCAGCAGCCACGTCGGACAGGGGGACACTGAAGCTTTCTTT	-	TRBV4-2	TRBD1	TRBJ1-1
CASSQLTGGRTEAFF	TGCGCCAGCAGCCAGTTGACAGGGGGCCGAACTGAAGCTTTCTTT	-	TRBV4-3	TRBD1	TRBJ1-1
CASSGNRDSNQPQHF	TGTGCCAGCAGCGGGAACAGGGATAGCAATCAGCCCCAGCATTTT	-	TRBV9	-	TRBJ1-5
CAISDVGQGITEAFF	TGTGCCATCAGTGACGTGGGACAGGGGATCACTGAAGCTTTCTTT	-	TRBV10-3	TRBD1	TRBJ1-1
CASSLMGAQETQYF	TGCGCCAGCAGCTTGATGGGGGCACAAGAGACCCAGTACTTC	-	TRBV5-1	-	TRBJ2-5
CASSPHAGVGYEQYF	TGTGCCAGCAGCCCCCATGCAGGCGTAGGCTACGAGCAGTACTTC	-	TRBV14	-	TRBJ2-7
CASSLAWRDEQFF	TGTGCCAGCAGCTTAGCGTGGAGAGACGAGCAGTTCTTC	-	TRBV7-2	-	TRBJ2-1
CSVQGGAGANVLTF	TGCAGCGTACAGGGGGGGGCTGGGGCCAACGTCCTGACTTTC	-	TRBV29-1	-	TRBJ2-6
CASSLGLADYEQYF	TGTGCCAGCAGCCTGGGACTAGCGGACTACGAGCAGTACTTC	-	TRBV7-2	TRBD2	TRBJ2-7
CASSEAPGSGANVLTF	TGTGCCAGCAGTGAAGCGCCTGGCTCTGGGGCCAACGTCCTGACTTTC	-	TRBV6-4	-	TRBJ2-6
CASSMAGGRGNYGYTF	TGTGCCAGTAGTATGGCAGGGGGTAGAGGGAACTATGGCTACACCTTC	-	TRBV19	TRBD1	TRBJ1-2
CASSHTLDREGYGYTF	TGCGCCAGCAGCCATACATTGGACAGGGAAGGCTATGGCTACACCTTC	-	TRBV4-3	TRBD1	TRBJ1-2
CAWSPGEAQETQYF	TGTGCCTGGAGCCCCGGGGAGGCCCAAGAGACCCAGTACTTC	-	TRBV30	-	TRBJ2-5
CASSLDKVAGGSYNEQFF	TGTGCCAGCAGCTTGGATAAGGTAGCGGGGGGCTCCTACAATGAGCAGTTCTTC	-	TRBV5-8	TRBD2	TRBJ2-1
CASSLSQVNQPQHF	TGTGCCAGCAGTTTGAGTCAGGTCAATCAGCCCCAGCATTTT	-	TRBV28	-	TRBJ1-5
CASKILAGLEADTQYF	TGCGCCAGCAAAATCCTGGCGGGACTAGAAGCAGATACGCAGTATTTT	-	TRBV5-1	TRBD2	TRBJ2-3
CASSQSRWRSGSYEQYF	TGTGCCAGCAGCCAGTCGCGATGGCGGTCGGGTTCCTACGAGCAGTACTTC	once	TRBV4-2	-	TRBJ2-7
CASTSPSSGNSYEQYF	TGTGCCAGCACCTCACCTTCTAGCGGGAACTCCTACGAGCAGTACTTC	-	TRBV28	TRBD2	TRBJ2-7
CASSDGTSGSTDTQYF	TGTGCCAGCAGTGATGGGACTAGCGGGAGCACAGATACGCAGTATTTT	-	TRBV2	TRBD2	TRBJ2-3
CASSSNPSEDTDTQYF	TGTGCCAGCAGTTCGAACCCTAGCGAGGACACAGATACGCAGTATTTT	-	TRBV28	-	TRBJ2-3
CASSPDRGLAGELFF	TGTGCCAGTAGTCCCGACAGGGGGCTCGCCGGGGAGCTGTTTTTT	once	TRBV19	TRBD1	TRBJ2-2
CASSHLQRGDTDTQYF	TGCGCCAGCAGCCACCTTCAGCGGGGGGACACAGATACGCAGTATTTT	-	TRBV4-1	TRBD2	TRBJ2-3
CASTGGELPYEQYF	TGTGCCAGCACCGGAGGGGAACTCCCCTACGAGCAGTACTTC	-	TRBV6-1	-	TRBJ2-7
CSVETGTGANEKLFF	TGCAGCGTTGAGACGGGGACAGGGGCAAATGAAAAACTGTTTTTT	-	TRBV29-1	TRBD1	TRBJ1-4
CASSPRAGERYEQYF	TGTGCCAGCTCACCCAGGGCGGGGGAGAGGTACGAGCAGTACTTC	-	TRBV18	TRBD2	TRBJ2-7
CASSLAGSEDIQYF	TGTGCCAGCAGCTTAGCGGGTAGCGAGGACATTCAGTACTTC	-	TRBV7-9	-	TRBJ2-4
CASSVGDSVGNTIYF	TGTGCCAGCAGCGTCGGGGATTCTGTCGGAAACACCATATATTTT	once	TRBV9	-	TRBJ1-3
CASSVAQGGTGELFF	TGTGCCAGCAGCGTAGCTCAAGGGGGCACCGGGGAGCTGTTTTTT	-	TRBV9	-	TRBJ2-2
CSVEDYRSPGQFF	TGCAGCGTTGAAGATTACAGGTCTCCAGGGCAGTTCTTC	-	TRBV29-1	-	TRBJ2-1
CASSLGPSGTGASTETQYF	TGTGCCAGCAGCTTGGGGCCCTCCGGGACAGGGGCGTCGACAGAGACCCAGTACTTC	once	TRBV11-3	TRBD1	TRBJ2-5